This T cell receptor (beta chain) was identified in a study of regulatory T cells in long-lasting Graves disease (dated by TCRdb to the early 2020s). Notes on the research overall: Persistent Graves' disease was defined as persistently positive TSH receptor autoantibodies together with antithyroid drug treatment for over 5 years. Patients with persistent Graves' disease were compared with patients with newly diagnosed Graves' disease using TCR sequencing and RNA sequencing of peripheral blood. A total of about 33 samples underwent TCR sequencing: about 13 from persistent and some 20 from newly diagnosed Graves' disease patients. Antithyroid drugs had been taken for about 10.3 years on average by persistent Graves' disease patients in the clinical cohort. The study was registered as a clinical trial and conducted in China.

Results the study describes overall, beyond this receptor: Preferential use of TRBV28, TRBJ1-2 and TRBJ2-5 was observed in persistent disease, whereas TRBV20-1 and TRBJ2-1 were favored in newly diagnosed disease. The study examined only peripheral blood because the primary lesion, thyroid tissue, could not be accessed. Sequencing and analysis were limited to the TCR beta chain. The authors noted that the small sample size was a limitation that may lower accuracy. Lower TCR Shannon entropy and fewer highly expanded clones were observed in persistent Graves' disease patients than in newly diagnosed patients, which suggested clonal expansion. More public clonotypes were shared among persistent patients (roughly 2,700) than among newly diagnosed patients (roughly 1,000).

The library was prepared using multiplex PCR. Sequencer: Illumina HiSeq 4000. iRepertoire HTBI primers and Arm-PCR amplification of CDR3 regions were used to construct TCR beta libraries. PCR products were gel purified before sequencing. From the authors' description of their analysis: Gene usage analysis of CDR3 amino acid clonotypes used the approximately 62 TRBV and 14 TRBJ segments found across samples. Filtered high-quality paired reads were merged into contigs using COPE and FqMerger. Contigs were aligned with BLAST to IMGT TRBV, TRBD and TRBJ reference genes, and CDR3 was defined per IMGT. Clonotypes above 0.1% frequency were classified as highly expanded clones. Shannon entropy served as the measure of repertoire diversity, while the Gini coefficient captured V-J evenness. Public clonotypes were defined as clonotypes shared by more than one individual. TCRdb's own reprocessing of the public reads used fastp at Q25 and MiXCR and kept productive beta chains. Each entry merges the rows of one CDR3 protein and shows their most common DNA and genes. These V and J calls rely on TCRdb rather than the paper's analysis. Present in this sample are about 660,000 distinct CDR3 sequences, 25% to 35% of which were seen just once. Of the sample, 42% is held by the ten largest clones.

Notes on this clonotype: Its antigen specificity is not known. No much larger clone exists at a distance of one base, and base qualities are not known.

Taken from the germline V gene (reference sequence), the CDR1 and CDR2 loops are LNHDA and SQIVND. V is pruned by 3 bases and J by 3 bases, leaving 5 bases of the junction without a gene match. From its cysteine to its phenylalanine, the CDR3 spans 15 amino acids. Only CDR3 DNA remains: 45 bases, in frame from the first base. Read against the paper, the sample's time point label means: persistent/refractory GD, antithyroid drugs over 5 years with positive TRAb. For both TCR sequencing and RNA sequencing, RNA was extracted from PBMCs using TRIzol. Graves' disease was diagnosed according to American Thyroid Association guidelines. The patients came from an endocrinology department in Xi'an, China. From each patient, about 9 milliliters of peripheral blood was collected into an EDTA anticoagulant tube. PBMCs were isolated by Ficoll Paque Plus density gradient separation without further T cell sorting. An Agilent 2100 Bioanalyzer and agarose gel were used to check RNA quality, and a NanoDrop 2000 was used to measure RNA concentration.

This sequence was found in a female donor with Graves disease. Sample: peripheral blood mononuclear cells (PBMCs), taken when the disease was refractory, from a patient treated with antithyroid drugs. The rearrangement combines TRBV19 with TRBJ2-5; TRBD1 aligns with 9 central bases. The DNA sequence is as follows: TGTGCCAGTAGTATCTCCGGGACAGGGAAAGAGACCCAGTACTTC. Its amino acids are CASSISGTGKETQYF.